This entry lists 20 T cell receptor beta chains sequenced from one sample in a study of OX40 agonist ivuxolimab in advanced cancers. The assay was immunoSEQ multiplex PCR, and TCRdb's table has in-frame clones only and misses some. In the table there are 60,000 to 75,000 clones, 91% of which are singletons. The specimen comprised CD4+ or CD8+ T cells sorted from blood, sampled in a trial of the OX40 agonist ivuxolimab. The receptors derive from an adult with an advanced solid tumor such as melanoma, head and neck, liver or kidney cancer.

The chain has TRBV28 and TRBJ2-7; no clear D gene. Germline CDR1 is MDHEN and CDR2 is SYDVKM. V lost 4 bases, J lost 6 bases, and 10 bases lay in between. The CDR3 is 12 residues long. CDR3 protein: CASSSSVGEQYF. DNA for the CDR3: TGTGCCAGCAGTTCCTCAGTCGGCGAGCAGTACTTC.

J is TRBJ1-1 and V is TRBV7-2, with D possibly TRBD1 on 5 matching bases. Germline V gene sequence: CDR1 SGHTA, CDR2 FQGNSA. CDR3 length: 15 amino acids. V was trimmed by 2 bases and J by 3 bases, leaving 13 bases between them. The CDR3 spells CASSLTGGRDTEAFF. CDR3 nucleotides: TGTGCCAGCAGCTTAACGGGGGGGAGGGACACTGAAGCTTTCTTT.

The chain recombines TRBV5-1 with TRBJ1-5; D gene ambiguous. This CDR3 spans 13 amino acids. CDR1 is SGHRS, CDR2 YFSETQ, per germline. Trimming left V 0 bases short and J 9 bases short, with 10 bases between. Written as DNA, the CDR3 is TGCGCCAGCAGCTTGGAAATGGGGATGCCCCAGCATTTT. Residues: CASSLEMGMPQHF.

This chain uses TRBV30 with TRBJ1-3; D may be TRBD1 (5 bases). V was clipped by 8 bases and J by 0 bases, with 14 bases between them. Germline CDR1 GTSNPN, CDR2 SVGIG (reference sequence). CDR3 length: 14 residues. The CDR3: CALGQDNSGNTIYF. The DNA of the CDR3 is TGTGCCCTGGGGCAGGACAACTCTGGAAACACCATATATTTT.

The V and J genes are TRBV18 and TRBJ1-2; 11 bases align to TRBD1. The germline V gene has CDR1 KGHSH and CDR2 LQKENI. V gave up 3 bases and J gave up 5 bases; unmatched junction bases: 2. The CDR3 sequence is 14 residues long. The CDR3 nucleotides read TGTGCCAGCTCACCCGGACAGGGGGCTTATGGCTACACCTTC. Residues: CASSPGQGAYGYTF.

In nucleotides, the CDR3 is TGTGCCAGCAGCTCAACACTGGGACAGGGCGGTCGGGAGCAGTACTTC. Translating it yields CASSSTLGQGGREQYF. The genes are TRBV11-2 and TRBJ2-7, with TRBD1 identical over 9 bases. The V gene end was trimmed by 4 bases and the J gene end by 7 bases; junction bases not matched to a gene: 14. The V gene's germline CDR1 is SGHAT and CDR2 FQNNGV. The CDR3 runs 16 residues.

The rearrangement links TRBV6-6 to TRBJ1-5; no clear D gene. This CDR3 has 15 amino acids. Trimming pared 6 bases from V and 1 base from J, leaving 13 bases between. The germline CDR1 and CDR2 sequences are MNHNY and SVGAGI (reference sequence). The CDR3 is CASRGIGLSNQPQHF. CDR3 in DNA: TGTGCCAGCAGGGGTATAGGGTTGAGCAATCAGCCCCAGCATTTT.

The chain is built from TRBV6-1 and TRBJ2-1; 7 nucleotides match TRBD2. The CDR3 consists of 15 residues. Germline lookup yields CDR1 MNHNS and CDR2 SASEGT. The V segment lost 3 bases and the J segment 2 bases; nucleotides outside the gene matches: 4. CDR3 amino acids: CASSDRLAAYNEQFF. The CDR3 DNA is TGTGCCAGCAGTGACCGACTAGCAGCCTACAATGAGCAGTTCTTC.

The CDR3 region is CASSLDSRLRGYTF. As DNA, the CDR3 is TGTGCCAGCAGCTTAGATAGCCGTCTGCGGGGCTACACCTTC. V is TRBV11-2 and J is TRBJ1-2; D not certain. The ends were cut back, 0 bases at V and 8 bases at J, with 13 bases in the middle. The CDR3 has 14 residues. CDR1 SGHAT and CDR2 FQNNGV come from the germline V gene.

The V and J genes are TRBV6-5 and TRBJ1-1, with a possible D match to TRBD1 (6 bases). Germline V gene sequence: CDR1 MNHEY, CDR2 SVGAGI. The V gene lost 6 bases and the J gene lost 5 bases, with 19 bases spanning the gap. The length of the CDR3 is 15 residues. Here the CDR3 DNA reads TGTGCCAGCAGCCCTGGGAACAGGGTCGGGACTGAAGCTTTCTTT. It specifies CASSPGNRVGTEAFF.

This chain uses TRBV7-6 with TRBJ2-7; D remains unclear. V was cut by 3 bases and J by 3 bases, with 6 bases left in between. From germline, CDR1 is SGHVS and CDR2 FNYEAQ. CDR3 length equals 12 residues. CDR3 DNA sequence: TGTGCCAGCAGCTTTGACGGCTACGAGCAGTACTTC. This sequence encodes CASSFDGYEQYF. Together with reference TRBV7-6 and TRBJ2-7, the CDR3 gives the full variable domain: GAGVSQSPRYKVTKRGQDVALRCDPISGHVSLYWYRQALGQGPEFLTYFNYEAQQDKSGLPNDRFSAERPEGSISTLTIQRTEQRDSAMYRCASSFDGYEQYFGPGTRLTVT.

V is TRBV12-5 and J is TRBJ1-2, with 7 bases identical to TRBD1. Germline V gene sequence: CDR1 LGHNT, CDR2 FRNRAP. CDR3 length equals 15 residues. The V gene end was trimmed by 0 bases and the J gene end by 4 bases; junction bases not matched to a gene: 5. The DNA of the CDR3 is TGTGCTAGTGGTTTGGTAGGGACAGTCGGCTATGGCTACACCTTC. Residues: CASGLVGTVGYGYTF.

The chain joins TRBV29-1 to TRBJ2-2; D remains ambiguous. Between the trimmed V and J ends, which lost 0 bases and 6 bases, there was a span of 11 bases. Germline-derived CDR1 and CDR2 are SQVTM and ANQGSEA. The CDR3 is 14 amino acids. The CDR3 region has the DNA TGCAGCGTTGAAGACCCGACTGAAGCCGGGGAGCTGTTTTTT. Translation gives CSVEDPTEAGELFF.

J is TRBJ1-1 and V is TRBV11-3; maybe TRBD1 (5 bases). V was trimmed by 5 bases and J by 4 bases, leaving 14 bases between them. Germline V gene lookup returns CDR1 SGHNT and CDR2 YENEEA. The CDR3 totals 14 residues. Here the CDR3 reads CASSGRGWGTEAFF. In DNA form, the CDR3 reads TGTGCCAGCAGCGGTAGGGGTTGGGGCACTGAAGCTTTCTTT. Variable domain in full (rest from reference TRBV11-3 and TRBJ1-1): EAGVVQSPRYKIIEKKQPVAFWCNPISGHNTLYWYLQNLGQGPELLIRYENEEAVDDSQLPKDRFSAERLKGVDSTLKIQPAELGDSAVYLCASSGRGWGTEAFFGQGTRLTVV.

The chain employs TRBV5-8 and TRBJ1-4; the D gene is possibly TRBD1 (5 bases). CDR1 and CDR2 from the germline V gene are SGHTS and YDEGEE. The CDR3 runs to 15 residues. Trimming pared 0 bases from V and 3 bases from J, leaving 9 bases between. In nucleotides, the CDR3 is TGTGCCAGCAGCTTGGAGGGACTGGCTAATGAAAAACTGTTTTTT. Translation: CASSLEGLANEKLFF.

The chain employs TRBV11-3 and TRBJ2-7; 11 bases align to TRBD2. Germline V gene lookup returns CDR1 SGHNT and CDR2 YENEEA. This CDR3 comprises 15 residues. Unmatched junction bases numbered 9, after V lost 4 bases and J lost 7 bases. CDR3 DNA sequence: TGTGCCAGCAGCTCTTTAGCGGGAGGGCCCGTTGAGCAGTACTTC. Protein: CASSSLAGGPVEQYF.

This CDR3 is CASSSDSYEQYF. CDR3 in DNA: TGCGCCAGCAGCTCGGACAGCTACGAGCAGTACTTC. The gene calls are TRBV5-1 and TRBJ2-7; D is perhaps TRBD1 (6 bases). Trimming shortened V by 3 bases and J by 3 bases, and 7 bases separated the two germline ends. There are 12 residues in the CDR3. Germline CDR1 and CDR2: SGHRS and YFSETQ.

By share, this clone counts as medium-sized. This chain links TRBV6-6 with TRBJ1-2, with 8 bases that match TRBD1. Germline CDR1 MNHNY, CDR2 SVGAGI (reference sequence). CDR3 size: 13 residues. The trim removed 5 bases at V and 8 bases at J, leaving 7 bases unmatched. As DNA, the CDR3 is TGTGCCAGCAGTCCACGACAGGGGTTGGGCTACACCTTC. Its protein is CASSPRQGLGYTF.

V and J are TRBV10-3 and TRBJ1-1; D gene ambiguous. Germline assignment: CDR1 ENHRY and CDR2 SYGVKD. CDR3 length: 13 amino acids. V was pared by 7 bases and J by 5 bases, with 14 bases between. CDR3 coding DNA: TGTGCCATCACCTCCACCTTGGGGACTGAAGCTTTCTTT. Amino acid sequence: CAITSTLGTEAFF.

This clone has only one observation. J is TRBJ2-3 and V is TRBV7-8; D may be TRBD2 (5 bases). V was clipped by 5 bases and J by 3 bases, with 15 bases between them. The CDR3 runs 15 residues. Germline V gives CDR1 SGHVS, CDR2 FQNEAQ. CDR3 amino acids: CASSPTGLWTDTQYF. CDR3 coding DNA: TGTGCCAGCAGCCCGACCGGACTCTGGACAGATACGCAGTATTTT.